The 18 T cell receptor beta chains below were found in one sample sequenced in a study of blood T cell repertoires in COVID-19. Method: immunoSEQ multiplex PCR; TCRdb's copy keeps in-frame clones and lacks some. The repertoire has 160,000 or so clones, just under 80% of them found once; the top ten carry 6.5%. Material for sequencing was peripheral blood. The source of these receptors is a man aged 70 or older with active or convalescent COVID-19.

The V call is TRBV5-4, the J call TRBJ2-3; 8 bases match TRBD2. Germline V gives CDR1 SGHNT, CDR2 YYREEE (reference sequence). Trimming at V came to 5 bases and at J to 2 bases, leaving 10 bases not matched to a gene. This CDR3 contains 16 residues. The CDR3 spells CASSRTTSGVTDTQYF. CDR3 bases: TGTGCCAGCAGTCGAACTACTAGCGGAGTCACAGATACGCAGTATTTT. Looking up the rest from reference TRBV5-4 and TRBJ2-3 gives the full variable domain: ETGVTQSPTHLIKTRGQQVTLRCSSQSGHNTVSWYQQALGQGPQFIFQYYREEENGRGNFPPRFSGLQFPNYSSELNVNALELDDSALYLCASSRTTSGVTDTQYFGPGTRLTVL.

The J gene is TRBJ1-5, the V gene TRBV19; D is possibly TRBD1 (6 bases). The ends were cut back, 3 bases at V and 9 bases at J, with 18 bases in the middle. Per germline, CDR1 LNHDA and CDR2 SQIVND (reference sequence). The CDR3 runs 15 residues. The chain's CDR3 is CASSMVTTGTWPQHF. The CDR3 region has the DNA TGTGCCAGTAGTATGGTCACGACAGGAACCTGGCCCCAGCATTTT.

The chain employs TRBV19 and TRBJ1-5; D uncertain. The V gene's germline CDR1 is LNHDA and CDR2 SQIVND (reference sequence). This CDR3 region has 17 residues. The V end was cut by 7 bases, the J end by 0 bases, with 19 bases between. CDR3 sequence (DNA): TGTGCCAGTACCTTAAGCGGGATAGGCTATAGCAATCAGCCCCAGCATTTT. It specifies CASTLSGIGYSNQPQHF.

This chain joins TRBV2 and TRBJ1-1, with D possibly matching TRBD1 (5 bases). The V end was cut by 6 bases, the J end by 5 bases, with 16 bases between. The CDR3 totals 14 residues. In germline, CDR1 is SNHLY, CDR2 FYNNEI. In DNA, the CDR3 is TGTGCCAGCAGGGTGGAGGGGCAGGAGACTGAAGCTTTCTTT. Its translation: CASRVEGQETEAFF. The full variable domain, its missing parts supplied by reference TRBV2 and TRBJ1-1, is EPEVTQTPSHQVTQMGQEVILRCVPISNHLYFYWYRQILGQKVEFLVSFYNNEISEKSEIFDDQFSVERPDGSNFTLKIRSTKLEDSAMYFCASRVEGQETEAFFGQGTRLTVV.

V usage is TRBV29-1 and J usage is TRBJ2-1; 10 bases are shared with TRBD1. V lost 7 bases and J lost 8; bases outside the gene matches: 11. Germline V gene lookup returns CDR1 SQVTM and CDR2 ANQGSEA. The CDR3 has 14 amino acids. CDR3 bases: TGCAGCGGTGTAAGGGACAGGGGATTAGATGAGCAGTTCTTC. Protein: CSGVRDRGLDEQFF.

The chain joins TRBV7-2 to TRBJ2-1; 9 bases line up with TRBD1. This CDR3 contains 15 residues. V trimming: 1 base; J trimming: 7 bases; junction bases outside the gene matches: 5. Germline lookup yields CDR1 SGHTA and CDR2 FQGNSA. DNA of the CDR3: TGTGCCAGCAGCTTAGAGGGACAGGGATGGAATGAGCAGTTCTTC. It encodes CASSLEGQGWNEQFF.

The chain has TRBV11-3 and TRBJ2-2; a weak D match, TRBD2 (5 bases). The CDR3 covers 16 residues. Trimming cost V 2 bases and J 6 bases, with 16 bases left between them. Germline V gene data show CDR1 as SGHNT and CDR2 as YENEEA. The CDR3 sequence: CASSLRVGSPPGELFF. CDR3 DNA sequence: TGTGCCAGCAGCTTACGGGTGGGGAGCCCTCCCGGGGAGCTGTTTTTT.

The rearrangement uses TRBV30 and TRBJ1-4; 7 bases are shared with TRBD1. Germline V CDR1 and CDR2: GTSNPN, SVGIG (reference sequence). This CDR3 has 13 residues. Losses at the gene ends were 1 base for V and 14 bases for J; bases not matched to a gene: 10. The CDR3 here is CAWSGGTALPLFF. DNA for the CDR3: TGTGCCTGGAGTGGAGGGACAGCCCTGCCCCTGTTTTTT. Combining the CDR3 with reference TRBV30 and TRBJ1-4 gives the whole variable domain SQTIHQWPATLVQPVGSPLSLECTVEGTSNPNLYWYRQAAGRGLQLLFYSVGIGQISSEVPQNLSASRPQDRQFILSSKKLLLSDSGFYLCAWSGGTALPLFFGSGTQLSVL.

About this clone: Relative to the germline gene, one junction end is altered; a read error may explain this. The gene calls are TRBV6-5 and TRBJ1-2, with TRBD1 as a possible D gene (6 bases). The length of the CDR3 is 15 residues. The germline gives CDR1 MNHEY, CDR2 SVGAGI. CDR3 sequence reads: CASSYHGGANDGYTF. For the CDR3, the DNA is TGTGCCAGCAGTTACCATGGGGGGGCTAACGATGGCTACACCTTC.

The rearrangement uses TRBV12-3 or TRBV12-4 and TRBJ1-1; D not resolved. The V gene lost 7 bases and the J gene lost 1 base, with 7 bases spanning the gap. CDR3 length equals 12 residues. The DNA for the CDR3 is TGTGCCAGCATCCGGGGGAACACTGAAGCTTTCTTT. It codes for CASIRGNTEAFF.

The chain has TRBV5-1 and TRBJ1-1, with D maybe TRBD1 (5 bases). There are 16 residues in the CDR3. Per germline, CDR1 SGHRS and CDR2 YFSETQ. V shed 3 bases and J shed 3 bases, with 18 bases lying between them. CDR3 amino acids: CASSSTGPLVYTEAFF. In DNA, the CDR3 is TGCGCCAGCAGCTCAACAGGACCCCTTGTTTACACTGAAGCTTTCTTT.

V usage is TRBV29-1 and J usage is TRBJ2-5; 9 bases align to TRBD2. Germline values: CDR1 SQVTM, CDR2 ANQGSEA. The CDR3 is 14 amino acids. Losses at the gene ends were 4 bases for V and 5 bases for J; bases not matched to a gene: 8. The CDR3 here is CSVVLAGERETQYF. The DNA of the CDR3 is TGCAGCGTTGTCTTAGCGGGAGAAAGGGAGACCCAGTACTTC.

The V gene is TRBV27, the J gene TRBJ2-1; 13 positions match TRBD2. Germline V CDR1 and CDR2: MNHEY, SMNVEV (reference sequence). This CDR3 spans 15 amino acids. V shed 3 bases and J 11 bases; nucleotides not matched to a gene: 7. CDR3 protein: CASSFQTSGRTKQFF. The CDR3 DNA is TGTGCCAGCAGTTTTCAGACTAGCGGGAGGACTAAGCAGTTCTTC.

The chain's CDR3 is CASSSHFSEAFF. The CDR3 DNA is TGTGCCAGCAGTTCCCACTTCTCTGAAGCTTTCTTT. The chain is built from TRBV12-3 or TRBV12-4 and TRBJ1-1; the D is unclear. V lost 4 bases and J lost 6, with 9 bases in between. CDR3 length: 12 residues.

This chain uses TRBV7-6 with TRBJ1-1; TRBD1 aligns across 8 bases. With V trimmed by 3 bases and J by 1 base, 4 bases remained unmatched. The CDR3 loop spans 15 amino acids. Germline values: CDR1 SGHVS, CDR2 FNYEAQ. In nucleotides, the CDR3 is TGTGCCAGCAGCTTGCCAGGGGGCGGGAACACTGAAGCTTTCTTT. It specifies CASSLPGGGNTEAFF. Full variable domain (rest looked up from reference TRBV7-6 and TRBJ1-1): GAGVSQSPRYKVTKRGQDVALRCDPISGHVSLYWYRQALGQGPEFLTYFNYEAQQDKSGLPNDRFSAERPEGSISTLTIQRTEQRDSAMYRCASSLPGGGNTEAFFGQGTRLTVV.

This chain links TRBV6-5 with TRBJ1-2; no clear D gene. Between the trimmed V and J ends, which lost 5 bases and 8 bases, there was a span of 12 bases. This CDR3 region has 12 residues. CDR1 and CDR2 from the germline V gene are MNHEY and SVGAGI. The CDR3 nucleotides read TGTGCCAGCAGTCCGCAGAGGGAAGGCTACACCTTC. Translating it yields CASSPQREGYTF.

J is TRBJ1-1 and V is TRBV6-2 or TRBV6-3; D perhaps matches TRBD1 (6 bases). V lost 5 bases and J 1 base, leaving 14 bases between the germline ends. CDR1 is MNHEY, CDR2 SVGEGT, per germline. This CDR3 has 15 amino acids. The CDR3 region has the DNA TGTGCCAGCAGTCAGCACAGGGATGGGAACACTGAAGCTTTCTTT. Its translation: CASSQHRDGNTEAFF.

This clone was seen once. The genes are TRBV4-3 and TRBJ1-2; D is unresolved. CDR3 length: 12 amino acids. CDR1 is LGHNA, CDR2 YSLEER, per germline. Trimming left V 1 base short and J 8 bases short, with 8 bases between. CDR3 residues: CASSQGVGGYTF. The CDR3 DNA follows: TGCGCCAGCAGCCAAGGAGTCGGGGGCTACACCTTC.